Below are 21 T cell receptor beta chains sequenced from a single sample in a study of blood T cell repertoires in COVID-19. Here immunoSEQ multiplex PCR was the method, and the copy in TCRdb shows in-frame clones only, minus some. The sample lists about 290,000 clones, nearly 90% seen once, with approximately 10% in the top ten. Material for sequencing was peripheral blood. The receptors shown here come from a young woman with COVID-19, enrolled during active disease.

The chain links TRBV28 to TRBJ2-7; D possibly corresponds to TRBD1 (6 bases). CDR3 size: 15 residues. From germline, CDR1 is MDHEN and CDR2 SYDVKM. V lost 3 bases, J lost 1 base, and 13 bases lay in between. CDR3 nucleotides: TGTGCCAGCAGTTTGGGTCAAACAGGGTCCTACGAGCAGTACTTC. Translating it yields CASSLGQTGSYEQYF.

The chain has TRBV7-8 and TRBJ2-4; possible D gene TRBD2, 5 bases. V was clipped by 5 bases and J by 4 bases, with 9 bases between them. Looked up from germline, CDR1 is SGHVS and CDR2 is FQNEAQ. The CDR3 extends over 13 amino acids. This chain's CDR3 is CASSPRGKNIQYF. DNA for the CDR3: TGTGCCAGCAGCCCCCGAGGGAAAAACATTCAGTACTTC.

The V call is TRBV29-1, the J call TRBJ2-2; tentatively, D is TRBD1 (6 bases). This CDR3 spans 12 amino acids. Trimming took 5 bases from V and 5 from J, leaving 9 bases between them. CDR1 is SQVTM, CDR2 ANQGSEA, per germline. The CDR3 coding sequence is TGCAGCGTTTTAAGGGGGACCGGGGAGCTGTTTTTT. The encoded protein is CSVLRGTGELFF.

The V gene is TRBV19, the J gene TRBJ1-5, with no clear D. Germline assignment: CDR1 LNHDA and CDR2 SQIVND (reference sequence). The V and J ends lost 5 bases and 7 bases respectively, with 15 bases between them. The CDR3 is made up of 14 amino acids. The CDR3 DNA reads TGTGCCAGTAGTGCAGCGGGCTTCAGACAGCCCCAGCATTTT. This sequence encodes CASSAAGFRQPQHF.

The genes are TRBV3-1 (or the pseudogene TRBV3-2) and TRBJ2-7; TRBD1 aligns across 11 bases. The CDR3 is 15 amino acids. Per the germline V gene, CDR1 is LGHDT and CDR2 is YNNKEL (reference sequence). Trimming cost V 1 base and J 3 bases; bases outside gene matches: 2. In nucleotides, the CDR3 is TGTGCCAGCAGCCAAGGGACAGGGGGCATCTACGAGCAGTACTTC. Protein: CASSQGTGGIYEQYF.

This clone has only a few counts. The gene calls are TRBV19 and TRBJ2-7; no clear D. With 3 bases removed from V and 5 bases from J, the gap between germline ends came to 2 bases. The length of the CDR3 is 10 residues. From germline, CDR1 is LNHDA and CDR2 SQIVND (reference sequence). CDR3 loop: CASSINEQYF. The CDR3 DNA sequence: TGTGCCAGTAGTATCAACGAGCAGTACTTC.

The V call is TRBV7-9, the J call TRBJ1-3; D remains unclear. The CDR3 is 13 amino acids. V was pared by 5 bases and J by 4 bases, with 9 bases between. CDR1 is SEHNR, CDR2 FQNEAQ, per germline (reference sequence). The CDR3 DNA sequence: TGTGCCAGCAGCCCGGTCGGGGGAAACACCATATATTTT. Residues: CASSPVGGNTIYF.

V usage is TRBV2 and J usage is TRBJ2-7; tentatively, D is TRBD1 (6 bases). Germline CDR1 SNHLY, CDR2 FYNNEI. The CDR3 runs to 13 residues. The V end was cut by 4 bases, the J end by 3 bases, with 10 bases between. CDR3 DNA sequence: TGTGCCAGCAGTGCCCAGGGGTACTACGAGCAGTACTTC. It specifies CASSAQGYYEQYF.

CDR3 amino acids: CATSILTQGPTYEQYF. The CDR3 DNA reads TGTGCCACCAGCATACTCACTCAGGGTCCAACCTACGAGCAGTACTTC. The chain joins TRBV24-1 to TRBJ2-7, with D possibly matching TRBD1 (5 bases). The CDR3 consists of 16 residues. CDR1 and CDR2 (germline): KGHDR, SFDVKD. Trimming took 7 bases from V and 2 from J, leaving 20 bases between them.

The chain uses TRBV6-5 and TRBJ1-5, with D unresolved. Trimming shortened V by 10 bases and J by 2 bases, and 15 bases separated the two germline ends. CDR1 is MNHEY, CDR2 SVGAGI, per germline. The CDR3 contains 14 residues. DNA of the CDR3: TGTGCCACCCGACGGGGTTCGCGCAATCAGCCCCAGCATTTT. Translating gives CATRRGSRNQPQHF.

The chain uses TRBV10-1 and TRBJ2-2; TRBD1 agrees at 7 bases. CDR3 length equals 14 residues. Germline V gene lookup returns CDR1 WNHNN and CDR2 SYGVQD (reference sequence). The V and J ends lost 6 bases and 3 bases, in that order; junction bases with no gene match: 4. The CDR3 is CASRAGTDTGELFF. Written as DNA, the CDR3 is TGCGCCAGCAGGGCCGGGACAGACACCGGGGAGCTGTTTTTT.

The CDR3 region is CAISITGSNTEAFF. DNA for the CDR3: TGTGCCATCAGTATCACCGGGTCCAACACTGAAGCTTTCTTT. J is TRBJ1-1 and V is TRBV10-3; D uncertain. CDR1 is ENHRY and CDR2 is SYGVKD in the germline V gene. V lost 5 bases, J lost 2 bases, and 12 bases lay in between. The CDR3 has 14 amino acids.

The J gene is TRBJ2-2, the V gene TRBV5-1; D gene unclear. The CDR3 has 15 amino acids. Germline assignment: CDR1 SGHRS and CDR2 YFSETQ. V dropped 4 bases and J dropped 3 bases, with 13 bases sitting between them. CDR3 region: CASSPLHQYTGELFF. In DNA, the CDR3 is TGCGCCAGCAGCCCCCTTCATCAGTACACCGGGGAGCTGTTTTTT.

The table lists this clone with a count of one. This chain connects TRBV6-5 to TRBJ2-7, with 8 bases identical to TRBD1. The CDR3 sequence is 13 residues long. The trim removed 5 bases at V and 6 bases at J, leaving 6 bases unmatched. Germline V gene sequence: CDR1 MNHEY, CDR2 SVGAGI. The CDR3 protein is CASSRDRFFEQYF. The CDR3 DNA reads as TGTGCCAGCAGTAGGGACAGGTTCTTCGAGCAGTACTTC.

The chain employs TRBV4-1 and TRBJ1-3; no clear D. The CDR3 loop spans 15 amino acids. Trimming stripped 4 bases from V and 7 bases from J, with 17 bases between. Germline CDR1 is MGHRA and CDR2 is YSYEKL. The chain's CDR3 is CASSLQIGIENTIYF. Written as DNA, the CDR3 is TGCGCCAGCAGCCTTCAAATCGGTATCGAGAACACCATATATTTT.

The chain recombines TRBV7-9 with TRBJ1-1, with D perhaps matching TRBD1 (6 bases). From germline, CDR1 is SEHNR and CDR2 FQNEAQ (reference sequence). V lost 2 bases and J 2 bases, leaving 24 bases between the germline ends. CDR3 length: 19 amino acids. The CDR3 protein is CASSLSTGGLHRGNTEAFF. For the CDR3, the DNA is TGTGCCAGCAGCTTATCCACGGGGGGCCTACATCGGGGAAACACTGAAGCTTTCTTT.

The chain couples TRBV5-5 to TRBJ2-6; D is unresolved. The CDR3 is 17 amino acids. CDR1 and CDR2 from the germline V gene are SGHKS and YYEKEE (reference sequence). V was clipped by 2 bases and J by 0 bases, with 12 bases between them. DNA of the CDR3: TGTGCCAGCAGCTTTGGCACCTTAATCTCTGGGGCCAACGTCCTGACTTTC. Its translation: CASSFGTLISGANVLTF.

CDR3 sequence reads: CASSQDLPRGLAFF. The CDR3, as DNA: TGCGCCAGCAGCCAAGATCTACCGCGGGGGTTGGCTTTCTTT. The chain uses TRBV4-1 and TRBJ1-1; D may be TRBD1 (5 bases). This CDR3 is 14 amino acids long. CDR1 and CDR2 (germline): MGHRA, YSYEKL. Trimming shortened V by 0 bases and J by 11 bases, and 16 bases separated the two germline ends.

A remark on this clone: Relative to the germline gene, one junction end is altered; a read error may explain this. The V call is TRBV6-9, the J call TRBJ2-2; 7 bases align to TRBD1. Germline CDR1 MNHGY, CDR2 SVAAGI. The CDR3 consists of 16 residues. CDR3 nucleotides: TGTGCCGGCAGTTTGAGGACAGGTAAGGTCGCCGGGGAGCTGTTTTTT. Translated: CAGSLRTGKVAGELFF.

This chain connects TRBV7-9 to TRBJ2-3, with 12 bases that match TRBD2. Per the germline V gene, CDR1 is SEHNR and CDR2 is FQNEAQ (reference sequence). Unmatched junction bases numbered 3, after V lost 5 bases and J lost 6 bases. The CDR3 is made up of 14 amino acids. The CDR3, as DNA: TGTGCCAGCAGCAGGACTAGCGGGGCGGATACGCAGTATTTT. Its protein product is CASSRTSGADTQYF.

The rearrangement joins TRBV29-1 to TRBJ1-1; TRBD1 aligns across 7 bases. V shed 1 base and J 9 bases; nucleotides not matched to a gene: 2. CDR1 is SQVTM, CDR2 ANQGSEA, per germline. The CDR3 spans 11 residues. The CDR3 nucleotides read TGCAGCGTTGAAGCAGGGGGGAAAGCTTTCTTT. Translation: CSVEAGGKAFF.